This is a list of T cell receptor beta chains from one sample in a study of control samples from healthy donors and cancer patients. Profiled with immunoSEQ multiplex PCR; TCRdb holds only in-frame clones, not every one. The table has 85,000 to 100,000 clones, roughly 93% seen once. Sequenced: blood. These receptors came from a man younger than 30 in good health. Both conserved end residues are part of each CDR3. Clone size is shown for a subset of rows, as once, few, many or a class of expanded clone.

V	J	size	CDR3
TRBV3-1/TRBV3-2	TRBJ1-2	few	CASSPPAYGYTF
TRBV10-1	TRBJ1-2	NA	CASSQGTGLNGYTF
TRBV9	TRBJ2-3	NA	CASSASGLAGFTDTQYF
TRBV13	TRBJ1-1	NA	CASSLGGFGPKGKPEAFF
TRBV4-1	TRBJ1-5	NA	CASSHDAHQPQHF
TRBV6-2/TRBV6-3	TRBJ2-1	NA	CASSPAESNEQFF
TRBV7-9	TRBJ2-5	NA	CASTLGASGGETQYF
TRBV12-3/TRBV12-4	TRBJ1-4	NA	CASSGDEKLFF
TRBV7-8	TRBJ2-7	NA	CASSLTGYEQYF
TRBV5-6	TRBJ2-6	NA	CASRTSGANVLTF
TRBV7-9	TRBJ2-1	NA	CASSAHRDEQFF
TRBV9	TRBJ2-7	once	CASSKDGYHEQYF
TRBV7-2	TRBJ2-2	NA	CASSPRISGELFF
TRBV28	TRBJ2-7	NA	CASSKGGGRETYEQYF
TRBV19	TRBJ1-2	NA	CASKASWGTFGYGYTF
TRBV27	TRBJ1-4	NA	CASSLSLGNNEKLFF
TRBV19	TRBJ1-5	NA	CASNLQGGIWQPQHF
TRBV3-1/TRBV3-2	TRBJ2-5	NA	CASSPELVAETQYF
TRBV15	TRBJ2-3	NA	CATSRDRDTQYF
TRBV21-1	TRBJ1-1	once	CASSNSGQKDWNTEAFF
TRBV11-1	TRBJ1-1	NA	CASSVDRYTEAFF
TRBV4-3	TRBJ1-3	NA	CASSQDPMGNTIYF
TRBV7-8	TRBJ2-1	once	CASRQEAGASEQFF
TRBV29-1	TRBJ1-3	NA	CSVVSSSGNTIYF
TRBV6-1	TRBJ1-4	NA	CASRESGGGMKTNEKLFF
TRBV3-1/TRBV3-2	TRBJ1-1	NA	CASSQLGRTGRTFF
TRBV7-2	TRBJ2-2	NA	CASSNNVAGELFF
TRBV5-6	TRBJ1-6	NA	CASSTRGGIWAPLHF
TRBV27	TRBJ1-6	NA	CASSFRGSPLHF
TRBV20-1	TRBJ2-2	NA	CSASPRTGELFF
TRBV7-2	TRBJ1-1	once	CASIGEGAFF
TRBV27	TRBJ2-2	NA	CASSLRSTGELFF
TRBV9	TRBJ2-1	NA	CASSPADRSYNEQFF
TRBV10-3	TRBJ2-2	NA	CAISESSSGTGELFF
TRBV19	TRBJ2-1	NA	CASSGNSGSPDEQFF
TRBV2	TRBJ1-1	NA	CATGRKAEAFF
TRBV4-1	TRBJ1-1	NA	CASSARQGGETEAFF
TRBV27	TRBJ1-6	NA	CASSPPGRRNNSPLHF
TRBV7-2	TRBJ1-2	NA	CASSLARARGYTF
TRBV30	TRBJ2-5	NA	CAWSVSEETQYF